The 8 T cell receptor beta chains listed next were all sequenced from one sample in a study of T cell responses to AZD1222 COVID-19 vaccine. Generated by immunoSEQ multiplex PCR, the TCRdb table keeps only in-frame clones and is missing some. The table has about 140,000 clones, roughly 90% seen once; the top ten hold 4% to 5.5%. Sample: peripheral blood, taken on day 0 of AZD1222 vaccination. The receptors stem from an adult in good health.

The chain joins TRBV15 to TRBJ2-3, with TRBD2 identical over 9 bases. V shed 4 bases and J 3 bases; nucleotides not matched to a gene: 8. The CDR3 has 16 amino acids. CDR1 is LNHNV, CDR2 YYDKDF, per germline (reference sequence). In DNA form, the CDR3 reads TGTGCCACCAGCACCGAAGGCAGCGGGGGGACAGATACGCAGTATTTT. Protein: CATSTEGSGGTDTQYF.

CDR3 region: CASRRDEGIETQYF. CDR3 nucleotides: TGTGCCAGCAGGAGGGACGAGGGTATAGAGACCCAGTACTTC. V usage is TRBV2 and J usage is TRBJ2-5; D tentatively fits TRBD1 or TRBD2 (5 bases each). The germline V and J ends were trimmed by 6 bases and 4 bases, with 15 bases remaining between them. CDR1 is SNHLY and CDR2 is FYNNEI in the germline V gene. CDR3 length: 14 residues. Filled out from reference TRBV2 and TRBJ2-5, the complete variable domain reads EPEVTQTPSHQVTQMGQEVILRCVPISNHLYFYWYRQILGQKVEFLVSFYNNEISEKSEIFDDQFSVERPDGSNFTLKIRSTKLEDSAMYFCASRRDEGIETQYFGPGTRLLVL.

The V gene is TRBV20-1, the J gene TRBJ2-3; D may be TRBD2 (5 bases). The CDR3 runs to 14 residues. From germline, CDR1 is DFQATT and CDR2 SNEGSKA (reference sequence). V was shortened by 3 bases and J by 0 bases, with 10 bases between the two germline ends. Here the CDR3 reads CSASLGMSTDTQYF. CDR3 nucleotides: TGCAGTGCTAGTCTCGGGATGAGCACAGATACGCAGTATTTT.

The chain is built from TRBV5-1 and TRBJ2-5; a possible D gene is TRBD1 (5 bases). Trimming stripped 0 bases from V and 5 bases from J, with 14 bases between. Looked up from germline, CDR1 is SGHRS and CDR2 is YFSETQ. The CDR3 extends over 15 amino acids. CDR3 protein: CASSLEGRASETQYF. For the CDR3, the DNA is TGCGCCAGCAGCTTGGAGGGCAGGGCTTCTGAGACCCAGTACTTC.

CDR3 protein: CASSDWDRQETQYF. The CDR3 nucleotides are TGTGCCAGCAGTGATTGGGACCGGCAAGAGACCCAGTACTTC. J is TRBJ2-5 and V is TRBV5-6; D possibly matches TRBD1 or TRBD2 (5 bases each). V lost 5 bases to trimming and J lost 2 bases, with 13 bases between them. Germline V gene data show CDR1 as SGHDT and CDR2 as YYEEEE. This CDR3 contains 14 residues.

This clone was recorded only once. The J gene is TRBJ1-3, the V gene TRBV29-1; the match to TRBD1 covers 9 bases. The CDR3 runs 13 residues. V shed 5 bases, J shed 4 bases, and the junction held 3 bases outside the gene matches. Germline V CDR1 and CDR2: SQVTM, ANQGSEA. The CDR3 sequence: CSVTGGIGNTIYF. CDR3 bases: TGCAGCGTTACAGGGGGCATCGGAAACACCATATATTTT.

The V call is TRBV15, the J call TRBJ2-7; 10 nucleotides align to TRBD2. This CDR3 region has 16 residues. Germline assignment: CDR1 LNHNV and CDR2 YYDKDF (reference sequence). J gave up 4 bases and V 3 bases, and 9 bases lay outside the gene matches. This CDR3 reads CATSSLTSGNRYEQYF. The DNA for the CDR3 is TGTGCCACCAGCAGCCTTACTAGCGGGAATAGATACGAGCAGTACTTC.

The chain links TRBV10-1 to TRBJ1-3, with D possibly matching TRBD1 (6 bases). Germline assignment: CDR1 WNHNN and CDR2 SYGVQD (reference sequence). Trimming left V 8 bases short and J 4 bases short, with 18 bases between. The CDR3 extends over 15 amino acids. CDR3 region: CASRRGHLTGNTIYF. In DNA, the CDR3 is TGCGCCAGCCGGCGGGGACATCTTACCGGAAACACCATATATTTT.